This TCR beta chain was found in a study of blood T cells in healthy people across ages. Points from the study as a whole: Per million T cells, TCR beta diversity dropped roughly linearly as age increased. As naive T cell percentage varied, TCR beta diversity correlated strongly with it.

With respect to this clonotype: Its target is not known.

Each donor's blood draw was 7.5 to 10 milliliters of peripheral blood. Primers used in a second PCR of roughly 6 to 11 cycles were a sample-barcoded 5' primer and a J-beta primer mix. One entry per CDR3 protein results from TCRdb running MiXCR on the 5' RACE reads. Of roughly 1,300,000 distinct CDR3 sequences in the sample, around 59% are singletons; the top ten hold more than 6%. The sequenced sample was blood. The source of this sequence is a man aged 18 to 30 in good health.

The CDR3: CASSTGIDEQYF. The CDR3 DNA reads as TGTGCCAGCAGTACAGGGATTGATGAGCAGTACTTC. V usage is TRBV27 and J usage is TRBJ2-7, with a tentative D call TRBD1 (6 bases). Trimming stripped 5 bases from V and 7 bases from J, with 12 bases between. The CDR3 loop spans 12 amino acids. Per the germline V gene, CDR1 is MNHEY and CDR2 is SMNVEV (reference sequence).